The rows below give T cell receptor beta chains drawn from one sample of a study of PD-L1 blockade in urothelial cancer. Libraries were prepared by immunoSEQ multiplex PCR; TCRdb keeps only in-frame clonotypes and omits some of them. Seen here are under 55,000 clones, 80% to 90% observed once, and the top ten hold more than 3%. The sequences come from PBMCs, collected around atezolizumab (anti-PD-L1) treatment. The receptor source for this set is a man aged 65 to 79 with urothelial cancer. The CDR3 runs from the conserved cysteine through the conserved F or W. The D gene is left open where the match is weak. For some rows the clone size is stated as once, few or many, or as a class when expanded; others skip it.

D	V	J	size	CDR3	DNA
NA	TRBV11-3	TRBJ2-3	NA	CASSWVGGDTQYF	TGTGCCAGCAGCTGGGTGGGGGGAGATACGCAGTATTTT
NA	TRBV9	TRBJ1-4	once	CASSSQGRANEKLFF	TGTGCCAGCAGCTCCCAGGGGCGGGCTAATGAAAAACTGTTTTTT
NA	TRBV7-2	TRBJ2-1	NA	CASSLQGSYNEQFF	TGTGCCAGCAGCTTACAGGGCTCCTACAATGAGCAGTTCTTC
NA	TRBV25-1	TRBJ1-1	NA	CASSEYTRLEAFF	TGTGCCAGCAGTGAGTACACGAGGCTTGAAGCTTTCTTT
TRBD1	TRBV19	TRBJ2-7	NA	CASSIGAGGYEQYF	TGTGCCAGTAGTATCGGTGCAGGGGGCTATGAGCAGTACTTC
TRBD2	TRBV7-9	TRBJ2-3	NA	CASSRVGTSGSLGDTQYF	TGTGCCAGCAGTCGCGTTGGGACTAGCGGGAGTCTCGGAGATACGCAGTATTTT
TRBD1	TRBV28	TRBJ1-1	NA	CASTTTPFKLMKDRVNTEAFF	TGTGCCAGCACCACCACGCCGTTTAAGCTTATGAAGGACAGGGTAAACACTGAAGCTTTCTTT
NA	TRBV29-1	TRBJ2-7	NA	CSVEGQVPYEQYF	TGCAGCGTTGAAGGGCAGGTCCCCTACGAGCAGTACTTC
NA	TRBV27	TRBJ2-3	NA	CASSFSNYGTQYF	TGTGCCAGCAGTTTTTCTAACTACGGTACGCAGTATTTT
NA	TRBV28	TRBJ2-7	NA	CASPGKGPHYEQYF	TGTGCCAGCCCCGGGAAGGGCCCCCACTACGAGCAGTACTTC
NA	TRBV6-5	TRBJ2-7	NA	CASSRDYEQYF	TGTGCCAGCAGCCGAGATTACGAGCAGTACTTC